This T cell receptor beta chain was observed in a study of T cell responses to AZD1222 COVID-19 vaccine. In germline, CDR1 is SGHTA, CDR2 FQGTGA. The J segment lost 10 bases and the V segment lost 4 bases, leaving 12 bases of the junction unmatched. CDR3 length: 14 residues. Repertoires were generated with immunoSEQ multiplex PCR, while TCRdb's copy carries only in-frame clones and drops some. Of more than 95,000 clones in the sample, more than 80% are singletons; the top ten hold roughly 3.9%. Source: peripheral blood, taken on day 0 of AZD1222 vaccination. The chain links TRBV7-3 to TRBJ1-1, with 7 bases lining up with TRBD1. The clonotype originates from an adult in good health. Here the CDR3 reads CASSSTGPQSGAFF. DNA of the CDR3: TGTGCCAGCAGCTCGACAGGGCCCCAATCGGGAGCTTTCTTT. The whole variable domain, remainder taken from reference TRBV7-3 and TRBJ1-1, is GAGVSQTPSNKVTEKGKYVELRCDPISGHTALYWYRQSLGQGPEFLIYFQGTGAADDSGLPNDRFFAVRPEGSVSTLKIQRTERGDSAVYLCASSSTGPQSGAFFGQGTRLTVV.